The clone carrying this TCR beta chain was picked up one time. The sample comes from a study of CD8 T cells in Susac syndrome. In blood CD8+ and CD4+ T cells, TCR beta underwent sequencing. The multiple sclerosis controls, all treatment-naive patients, had relapsing-remitting disease that was stable or active. TEMRA cells were enriched by FACS, while CD8+ and CD4+ T cells were obtained through a negative isolation that was performed magnetically. The length of the CDR3 is 13 residues. V lost 1 base and J 7 bases, leaving 10 bases between the germline ends. CDR1 and CDR2 (germline): SEHNR, FQNEAQ (reference sequence). RNA totalling roughly 0.45 to 1 ug underwent reverse transcription with random hexamers. MiXCR was run by TCRdb on the immunoSEQ multiplex PCR reads, yielding one entry per CDR3 protein. The data hold 100,000 to 150,000 distinct CDR3 sequences, with roughly 76% observed a single time.

The chain has TRBV7-9 and TRBJ1-1; D gene uncertain. This receptor was obtained from a human donor with multiple sclerosis. Sequenced input: CD8+ T cells from PBMCs. In DNA, the CDR3 is TGTGCCAGCAGCTTAGGTAGAGGGAATGAAGCTTTCTTT. It yields the protein CASSLGRGNEAFF.